Below, 17 T cell receptor beta chains from the same sample are listed, as sequenced in a study of cytomegalovirus exposure and HLA in healthy donors. PCR primers comprised 60 Vbeta and 13 Jbeta primers. Profiling relied on immunoSEQ multiplex PCR, and the TCRdb table lists in-frame clones only, not all of them. The table records 120,000 to 150,000 clones, about 74% of them present only once. Sequences were obtained from PBMCs. The receptors were gathered from a woman aged 40-49 years in good health and CMV-seronegative.

The chain uses TRBV14 and TRBJ1-1; D uncertain. The length of the CDR3 is 13 residues. With 1 base removed from V and 7 bases from J, the gap between germline ends came to 10 bases. Germline V gives CDR1 SGHDN, CDR2 FVKESK. The CDR3, as DNA: TGTGCCAGCAGCCAAGTATCTAGTAGTGAAGCTTTCTTT. This encodes CASSQVSSSEAFF.

V usage is TRBV7-9 and J usage is TRBJ1-3; D gene unclear. The CDR3 is 14 residues long. V dropped 2 bases and J dropped 4 bases, with 9 bases sitting between them. Germline V CDR1 and CDR2: SEHNR, FQNEAQ (reference sequence). The CDR3 spells CASSLSNSGNTIYF. The CDR3 bases are TGTGCCAGCAGCTTAAGTAACAGCGGAAACACCATATATTTT.

The chain couples TRBV28 to TRBJ2-1; TRBD2 matches at 10 bases. Germline V CDR1 and CDR2: MDHEN, SYDVKM. With V trimmed by 6 bases and J by 6 bases, 8 bases remained unmatched. The CDR3 extends over 15 amino acids. The CDR3 loop is CASSSTGLALNEQFF. The CDR3 DNA follows: TGTGCCAGCAGCTCCACGGGACTAGCGCTCAATGAGCAGTTCTTC.

The chain couples TRBV6-6 to TRBJ2-5, with 10 positions matching TRBD1. The end of the DNA fits TRBJ2-7 better, so the J call may be wrong. The CDR3 extends over 16 amino acids. The germline CDR1 and CDR2 sequences are MNHNY and SVGAGI (reference sequence). The CDR3 nucleotides are TGTGCCAGCAGTGCCTCCGGGACAGGGGCCTCCTACGAGCAGTACTTC. This gives the protein CASSASGTGASYEQYF.

V and J are TRBV4-1 and TRBJ2-1, with D maybe TRBD2 (6 bases). CDR3 size: 16 residues. V gave up 1 base and J gave up 4 bases, with 14 bases separating them. The germline V gene has CDR1 MGHRA and CDR2 YSYEKL. The CDR3 loop is CASSQAPGLLYNEQFF. DNA for the CDR3: TGCGCCAGCAGCCAAGCTCCGGGACTCCTTTACAATGAGCAGTTCTTC.

This clone occurred a few times. The chain carries TRBV6-5 and TRBJ2-1, with D maybe TRBD1 (6 bases). The V and J ends lost 8 bases and 6 bases respectively, with 14 bases between them. Germline V gene data show CDR1 as MNHEY and CDR2 as SVGAGI. The CDR3 has 13 amino acids. CDR3 in DNA: TGTGCCAGCCACAAGGGGGTCATCAATGAGCAGTTCTTC. This gives the protein CASHKGVINEQFF.

The V and J genes are TRBV19 and TRBJ2-5, with no clear D. The CDR3 has 14 residues. Germline CDR1 LNHDA, CDR2 SQIVND (reference sequence). Trimming pared 7 bases from V and 7 bases from J, leaving 19 bases between. The CDR3 reads CASTPVGYPGTQYF. In DNA, the CDR3 is TGTGCCAGTACCCCTGTTGGATACCCGGGGACCCAGTACTTC.

The chain links TRBV6-5 to TRBJ1-6; D gene ambiguous. V was cut by 0 bases and J by 13 bases, with 16 bases left in between. CDR3 length: 15 residues. The germline gives CDR1 MNHEY, CDR2 SVGAGI. CDR3 bases: TGTGCCAGCAGTTACTCGCGGGCGGAGGGATTTCCCCTCCACTTT. Protein sequence: CASSYSRAEGFPLHF.

This rearrangement joins TRBV29-1 to TRBJ2-1; D unclear. From germline, CDR1 is SQVTM and CDR2 ANQGSEA. The CDR3 has 13 amino acids. Trimming shortened V by 7 bases and J by 7 bases, and 17 bases separated the two germline ends. The CDR3 sequence is CSDTTPLRNEQFF. The CDR3 nucleotides are TGCAGCGACACTACACCCCTGCGGAATGAGCAGTTCTTC.

The chain employs TRBV15 and TRBJ1-6, with TRBD1 matching 7 bases. Trimming at V came to 4 bases and at J to 7 bases, leaving 7 bases not matched to a gene. The CDR3 loop spans 15 amino acids. Germline V gene sequence: CDR1 LNHNV, CDR2 YYDKDF (reference sequence). The CDR3 coding sequence is TGTGCCACCAGCACCAAGACAGGGTGGAATTCACCCCTCCACTTT. Protein sequence: CATSTKTGWNSPLHF.

The chain has TRBV19 and TRBJ2-7, with unresolved D. Germline CDR1 reads LNHDA; CDR2 reads SQIVND (reference sequence). The V end was cut by 0 bases, the J end by 2 bases, with 11 bases between. This CDR3 region has 15 residues. The CDR3 DNA follows: TGTGCCAGTAGTATAGATTCGGGTCTAGCCTACGAGCAGTACTTC. Amino acid sequence: CASSIDSGLAYEQYF.

This sequence joins TRBV5-1 and TRBJ1-3; no reliable D call. The CDR3 extends over 18 amino acids. With 4 bases removed from V and 0 bases from J, the gap between germline ends came to 20 bases. Germline lookup yields CDR1 SGHRS and CDR2 YFSETQ. This chain's CDR3 is CASSPNRGDRSSGNTIYF. The DNA of the CDR3 is TGCGCCAGCAGCCCGAACCGGGGAGATCGCTCCTCTGGAAACACCATATATTTT.

The rearrangement links TRBV29-1 to TRBJ2-5, with D possibly TRBD2 on 5 matching bases. The CDR3 runs to 13 residues. V lost 5 bases and J lost 10, with 20 bases in between. CDR1 is SQVTM, CDR2 ANQGSEA, per germline. In nucleotides, the CDR3 is TGCAGCGTTTCGGCCCCGGGCCGGGGTAACCAGTACTTC. It codes for CSVSAPGRGNQYF.

The chain is built from TRBV7-8 and TRBJ1-2, with D maybe TRBD1 (5 bases). The CDR3 spans 17 residues. Germline V CDR1 and CDR2: SGHVS, FQNEAQ. Trimming removed 1 base at V and 0 bases at J, with 15 bases between. The CDR3 region is CASSLESGRLANYGYTF. The DNA for the CDR3 is TGTGCCAGCAGCTTAGAGTCAGGGAGGCTAGCTAACTATGGCTACACCTTC.

J is TRBJ1-1 and V is TRBV25-1, with a weak D call TRBD1 (5 bases). Germline V gene data show CDR1 as MGHDK and CDR2 as SYGVNS. This CDR3 has 14 residues. V lost 0 bases and J 6 bases, leaving 11 bases between the germline ends. The CDR3 sequence is CASSEYEGRAEAFF. The CDR3, as DNA: TGTGCCAGCAGTGAATATGAGGGGAGGGCTGAAGCTTTCTTT.

The gene calls are TRBV2 and TRBJ1-4; unclear D gene. The V and J ends lost 4 bases and 5 bases respectively, with 11 bases between them. Germline CDR1 reads SNHLY; CDR2 reads FYNNEI. There are 14 residues in the CDR3. The CDR3 region has the DNA TGTGCCAGCAGTGCGGTCGCGGCAAATGAAAAACTGTTTTTT. Amino acids: CASSAVAANEKLFF.

The chain carries TRBV20-1 and TRBJ1-2; D gene ambiguous. CDR1 and CDR2 from the germline V gene are DFQATT and SNEGSKA (reference sequence). V lost 1 base, J lost 8 bases, and 5 bases lay in between. CDR3 length: 10 residues. For the CDR3, the DNA is TGCAGTGCTAGAGGTAGCGGCTACACCTTC. This gives the protein CSARGSGYTF.